This T cell receptor (beta chain) was identified during a study of cytomegalovirus exposure and HLA in healthy donors. CDR1 SEHNR and CDR2 FQNEAQ come from the germline V gene (reference sequence). Trimming took off 2 bases at V and 3 bases at J, with 11 bases between the two ends. The CDR3 has 15 residues. The primer mix had 60 Vbeta and 13 Jbeta primers. Only in-frame clones appear in the TCRdb table, and some are missing; sequencing was by immunoSEQ multiplex PCR. The sample records approximately 150,000 clones, about 61% being singletons. The TCR comes from a male donor in good health and CMV-seronegative. The specimen sequenced was PBMCs. This chain joins TRBV7-9 and TRBJ1-5; tentatively, D is TRBD1 (6 bases). The CDR3, as DNA: TGTGCCAGCAGCTTAACTACAGGGAACAATCAGCCCCAGCATTTT. Translation: CASSLTTGNNQPQHF. Combining the CDR3 with reference TRBV7-9 and TRBJ1-5 gives the whole variable domain DTGVSQNPRHKITKRGQNVTFRCDPISEHNRLYWYRQTLGQGPEFLTYFQNEAQLEKSRLLSDRFSAERPKGSFSTLEIQRTEQGDSAMYLCASSLTTGNNQPQHFGDGTRLSIL.